What follows are 25 T cell receptor beta chains derived from one specimen sequenced in a study of blood T cell repertoires in COVID-19. Clones were sequenced by immunoSEQ multiplex PCR, and TCRdb holds only the in-frame ones, with some missing. The data show 280,000 or so clones, around 88% seen once. The sequencing input was peripheral blood. These receptor sequences come from a woman between 25 and 40 years old who had recovered from COVID-19.

This rearrangement joins TRBV6-2 or TRBV6-3 to TRBJ1-5; 8 bases are a match to TRBD1. Germline CDR1 is MNHEY and CDR2 is SVGEGT. CDR3 length: 17 amino acids. Trimming cost V 2 bases and J 6 bases; bases outside gene matches: 12. The CDR3 nucleotides read TGTGCCAGCAGTTACCGACTGACTGGACAGGGAGGTCAGCCCCAGCATTTT. Residues: CASSYRLTGQGGQPQHF.

In nucleotides, the CDR3 is TGTGCCAGCAACCTACAGGGGGGACCCGCCGATACGCAGTATTTT. Encoded protein: CASNLQGGPADTQYF. This chain uses TRBV6-5 with TRBJ2-3; the match to TRBD1 covers 8 bases. V trimming: 7 bases; J trimming: 6 bases; junction bases outside the gene matches: 12. This CDR3 has 15 amino acids. The germline CDR1 and CDR2 sequences are MNHEY and SVGAGI.

The chain is built from TRBV2 and TRBJ1-4, with TRBD1 identical over 9 bases. This CDR3 comprises 15 residues. Unmatched junction bases numbered 9, after V lost 3 bases and J lost 10 bases. CDR1 is SNHLY, CDR2 FYNNEI, per germline. The CDR3 region is CASSDLGQGQLKLFF. CDR3 in DNA: TGTGCCAGCAGTGATCTCGGACAGGGGCAATTAAAACTGTTTTTT.

The J gene is TRBJ1-2, the V gene TRBV2, with 8 bases identical to TRBD1. The CDR3 loop spans 16 amino acids. With V trimmed by 7 bases and J by 4 bases, 14 bases remained unmatched. Per the germline V gene, CDR1 is SNHLY and CDR2 is FYNNEI. The CDR3 protein is CASILTRTGSSYGYTF. CDR3 DNA: TGTGCCAGCATTCTTACCCGGACAGGGAGTAGCTATGGCTACACCTTC.

The rearrangement links TRBV11-3 to TRBJ2-2, with D hard to call. Germline assignment: CDR1 SGHNT and CDR2 YENEEA. V lost 5 bases, J lost 7 bases, and 8 bases lay in between. The CDR3 totals 12 residues. For the CDR3, the DNA is TGTGCCAGCAGCGCGCAGGTCGGGGAGCTGTTTTTT. Residues: CASSAQVGELFF.

This chain joins TRBV18 and TRBJ2-3; perhaps TRBD1 as D (6 bases). V dropped 0 bases and J dropped 0 bases, with 7 bases sitting between them. Germline V lookup: CDR1 KGHSH, CDR2 LQKENI. CDR3 length: 15 amino acids. This CDR3 is CASSPPQGSTDTQYF. The CDR3 DNA reads TGTGCCAGCTCACCACCACAGGGTAGCACAGATACGCAGTATTTT. Looking up the rest from reference TRBV18 and TRBJ2-3 gives the full variable domain: NAGVMQNPRHLVRRRGQEARLRCSPMKGHSHVYWYRQLPEEGLKFMVYLQKENIIDESGMPKERFSAEFPKEGPSILRIQQVVRGDSAAYFCASSPPQGSTDTQYFGPGTRLTVL.

The chain employs TRBV20-1 and TRBJ1-4; D gene unclear. CDR3 length: 11 residues. From germline, CDR1 is DFQATT and CDR2 SNEGSKA (reference sequence). The V end lost 3 bases, the J end lost 8 bases, and 7 bases lay between the germline ends. CDR3 residues: CSARRGEKLFF. CDR3 coding DNA: TGCAGTGCTAGGCGGGGAGAAAAACTGTTTTTT.

Ten or more counts support this clone. This sequence joins TRBV30 and TRBJ2-2; TRBD2 matches at 11 bases. V lost 8 bases, J lost 3 bases, and 8 bases stayed unmatched. The CDR3 totals 15 residues. Germline CDR1 and CDR2: GTSNPN and SVGIG (reference sequence). Here the CDR3 reads CAAIAGGHDTGELFF. CDR3 nucleotides: TGTGCCGCTATAGCGGGGGGGCACGACACCGGGGAGCTGTTTTTT.

The chain recombines TRBV5-1 with TRBJ1-4, with 8 bases fitting TRBD1. Germline CDR1 and CDR2: SGHRS and YFSETQ. Trimming at V came to 6 bases and at J to 2 bases, leaving 12 bases not matched to a gene. The CDR3 is 17 residues long. CDR3 residues: CASTLGTGLSTNEKLFF. The CDR3 bases are TGCGCCAGCACCCTCGGGACAGGTTTATCGACTAATGAAAAACTGTTTTTT.

The genes are TRBV28 and TRBJ1-5; the match to TRBD1 covers 12 bases. Germline lookup yields CDR1 MDHEN and CDR2 SYDVKM. The V and J ends lost 1 base and 6 bases, in that order; junction bases with no gene match: 4. CDR3 length equals 16 residues. Here the CDR3 DNA reads TGTGCCAGCAGTTTATTGGGACAGGGGGCTGGTCAGCCCCAGCATTTT. This gives the protein CASSLLGQGAGQPQHF. Together with reference TRBV28 and TRBJ1-5, the CDR3 gives the full variable domain: DVKVTQSSRYLVKRTGEKVFLECVQDMDHENMFWYRQDPGLGLRLIYFSYDVKMKEKGDIPEGYSVSREKKERFSLILESASTNQTSMYLCASSLLGQGAGQPQHFGDGTRLSIL.

This clone was observed a few times. This sequence joins TRBV7-3 and TRBJ2-2; possible D gene TRBD2, 5 bases. Germline lookup yields CDR1 SGHTA and CDR2 FQGTGA. This CDR3 is 13 amino acids long. Trimming cost V 5 bases and J 6 bases, with 10 bases left between them. DNA for the CDR3: TGTGCCAGCAGCCCCCTGAGGGCCGGGGAGCTGTTTTTT. It yields the protein CASSPLRAGELFF.

The chain recombines TRBV6-6 with TRBJ2-3; the D gene is possibly TRBD1 (6 bases). CDR3 size: 15 residues. Germline V gives CDR1 MNHNY, CDR2 SVGAGI (reference sequence). Trimming pared 7 bases from V and 1 base from J, leaving 15 bases between. The CDR3 region has the DNA TGTGCCAGCAACAAAGGGGCAGGGGGCACAGATACGCAGTATTTT. Translation: CASNKGAGGTDTQYF.

The chain's CDR3 is CASSNRDSLGETQYF. CDR3 DNA: TGTGCCAGCAGCAACCGGGACTCCCTAGGGGAGACCCAGTACTTC. V gene TRBV7-8 combines with J gene TRBJ2-5, with a possible D match to TRBD2 (6 bases). The CDR3 runs 15 residues. Looked up from germline, CDR1 is SGHVS and CDR2 is FQNEAQ. V lost 5 bases and J 5 bases, leaving 18 bases between the germline ends.

The chain couples TRBV5-1 to TRBJ2-5; TRBD2 agrees at 14 bases. The CDR3 extends over 15 amino acids. The germline CDR1 and CDR2 sequences are SGHRS and YFSETQ. V was pared by 3 bases and J by 4 bases, with 2 bases of the junction left unmatched. CDR3 residues: CASSWGTSGGETQYF. The DNA of the CDR3 is TGCGCCAGCAGCTGGGGGACTAGCGGGGGAGAGACCCAGTACTTC.

This clone occurred a few times. The rearrangement links TRBV5-1 to TRBJ2-5; D uncertain. This CDR3 contains 13 residues. Germline V CDR1 and CDR2: SGHRS, YFSETQ. The germline V and J ends were trimmed by 1 base and 4 bases, with 8 bases remaining between them. The CDR3 nucleotides are TGCGCCAGCAGCTTGCTCTCGGGAGAGACCCAGTACTTC. Translation: CASSLLSGETQYF.

The chain links TRBV3-1 (or the pseudogene TRBV3-2) to TRBJ2-2; D is perhaps TRBD2 (5 bases). The CDR3 runs to 14 residues. Trimming stripped 2 bases from V and 6 bases from J, with 10 bases between. Germline V gene sequence: CDR1 LGHDT, CDR2 YNNKEL (reference sequence). The CDR3 loop is CASSQPTISGELFF. The CDR3 nucleotides are TGTGCCAGCAGCCAACCGACTATTTCCGGGGAGCTGTTTTTT.

V gene TRBV2 combines with J gene TRBJ1-1, with TRBD1 matching 8 bases. V gave up 6 bases and J gave up 0 bases; unmatched junction bases: 6. Germline V lookup: CDR1 SNHLY, CDR2 FYNNEI. The length of the CDR3 is 15 residues. The CDR3 sequence: CASRQRTGLNTEAFF. The DNA for the CDR3 is TGTGCCAGCAGACAAAGGACAGGGCTGAACACTGAAGCTTTCTTT.

The rearrangement uses TRBV2 and TRBJ2-2; TRBD2 agrees at 7 bases. Germline loops: CDR1 SNHLY, CDR2 FYNNEI. This CDR3 has 14 residues. Losses at the gene ends were 5 bases for V and 7 bases for J; bases not matched to a gene: 7. CDR3 region: CASSLQGGDGELFF. The CDR3, as DNA: TGTGCCAGCAGTCTCCAGGGAGGGGACGGGGAGCTGTTTTTT.

CDR3 in amino acids: CASSSPERTGHSNTEAFF. The CDR3 DNA follows: TGTGCCAGCAGCTCGCCTGAACGGACAGGGCATAGTAACACTGAAGCTTTCTTT. This chain connects TRBV5-4 to TRBJ1-1; 8 bases line up with TRBD1. Germline V lookup: CDR1 SGHNT, CDR2 YYREEE (reference sequence). Trimming at V came to 3 bases and at J to 2 bases, leaving 15 bases not matched to a gene. This CDR3 has 18 residues.

This clone was observed once. This chain uses TRBV18 with TRBJ2-1; TRBD2 matches at 10 bases. V lost 2 bases and J lost 7; bases outside the gene matches: 5. The CDR3 runs 15 residues. Germline CDR1 and CDR2: KGHSH and LQKENI. CDR3: CASSPGSGGGNEQFF. CDR3 DNA: TGTGCCAGCTCACCAGGCAGCGGGGGGGGAAATGAGCAGTTCTTC.

This chain uses TRBV13 with TRBJ2-2; no clear D gene. This CDR3 comprises 16 residues. CDR1 and CDR2 (germline): PRHDT, FYEKMQ (reference sequence). V lost 1 base to trimming and J lost 0 bases, with 9 bases between them. The chain's CDR3 is CASSLARIANTGELFF. CDR3 coding DNA: TGTGCCAGCAGCTTAGCCAGGATTGCGAACACCGGGGAGCTGTTTTTT.

This clone showed up just a few times. The V and J genes are TRBV15 and TRBJ2-1; 10 bases fit TRBD1. V lost 4 bases to trimming and J lost 6 bases; unmatched junction nucleotides: 6. Per germline, CDR1 LNHNV and CDR2 YYDKDF (reference sequence). CDR3 length: 15 residues. Here the CDR3 reads CATSKRQGAGNEQFF. CDR3 sequence (DNA): TGTGCCACCAGCAAAAGACAGGGGGCGGGCAATGAGCAGTTCTTC.

Remarks on this clone: The same CDR3 is also encoded by other DNA sequences in this sample. This chain joins TRBV7-2 and TRBJ1-2; 8 bases align to TRBD1. Germline CDR1 SGHTA, CDR2 FQGNSA. The trim removed 5 bases at V and 4 bases at J, leaving 9 bases unmatched. The CDR3 covers 15 residues. CDR3 loop: CASSPGQGFIYGYTF. The DNA for the CDR3 is TGTGCCAGCAGCCCAGGACAGGGATTCATCTATGGCTACACCTTC.

The chain is built from TRBV10-3 and TRBJ1-4; D unresolved. V was shortened by 6 bases and J by 2 bases, with 4 bases between the two germline ends. Germline CDR1 and CDR2: ENHRY and SYGVKD. The CDR3 is 12 residues long. CDR3 sequence (DNA): TGTGCCATCAGCAGTACTAATGAAAAACTGTTTTTT. Encoded protein: CAISSTNEKLFF.

This sequence joins TRBV6-1 and TRBJ2-7, with TRBD2 matching 7 bases. This CDR3 comprises 18 residues. Germline CDR1 MNHNS, CDR2 SASEGT. V shed 1 base, J shed 1 base, and the junction held 13 bases outside the gene matches. CDR3 amino acids: CASSEEFWRTSSSYEQYF. CDR3 bases: TGTGCCAGCAGTGAAGAGTTTTGGAGGACTAGTTCTTCCTACGAGCAGTACTTC.